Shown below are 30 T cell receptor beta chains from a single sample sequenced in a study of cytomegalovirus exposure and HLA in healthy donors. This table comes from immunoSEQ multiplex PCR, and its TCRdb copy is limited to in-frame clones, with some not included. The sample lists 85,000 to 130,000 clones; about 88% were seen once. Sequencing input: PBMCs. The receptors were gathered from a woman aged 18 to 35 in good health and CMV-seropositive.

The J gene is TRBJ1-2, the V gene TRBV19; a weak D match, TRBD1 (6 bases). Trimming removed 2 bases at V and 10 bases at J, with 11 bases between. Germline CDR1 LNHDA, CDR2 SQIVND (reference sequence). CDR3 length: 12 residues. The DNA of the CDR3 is TGTGCCAGTAGTATAAAACAGGGTTACTACACCTTC. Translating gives CASSIKQGYYTF.

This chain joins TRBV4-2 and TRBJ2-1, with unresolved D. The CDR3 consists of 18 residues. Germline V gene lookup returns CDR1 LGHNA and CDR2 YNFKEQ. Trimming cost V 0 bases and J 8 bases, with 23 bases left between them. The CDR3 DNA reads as TGTGCCAGCAGCCAAGAGTCCCTCCTAGAAGAACGTTGGGATGAGCAGTTCTTC. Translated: CASSQESLLEERWDEQFF.

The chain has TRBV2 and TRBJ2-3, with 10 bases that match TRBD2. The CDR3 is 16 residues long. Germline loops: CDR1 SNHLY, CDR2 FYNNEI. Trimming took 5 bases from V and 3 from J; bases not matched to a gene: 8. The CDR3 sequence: CASSTKRGGSTDTQYF. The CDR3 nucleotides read TGTGCCAGCAGTACCAAGCGGGGGGGCTCAACAGATACGCAGTATTTT.

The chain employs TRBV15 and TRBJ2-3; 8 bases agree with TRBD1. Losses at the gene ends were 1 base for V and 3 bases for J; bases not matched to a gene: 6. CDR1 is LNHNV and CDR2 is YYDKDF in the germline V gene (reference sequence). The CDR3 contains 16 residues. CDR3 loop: CATSRGQGAWTDTQYF. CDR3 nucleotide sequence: TGTGCCACCAGCAGAGGTCAGGGGGCTTGGACAGATACGCAGTATTTT.

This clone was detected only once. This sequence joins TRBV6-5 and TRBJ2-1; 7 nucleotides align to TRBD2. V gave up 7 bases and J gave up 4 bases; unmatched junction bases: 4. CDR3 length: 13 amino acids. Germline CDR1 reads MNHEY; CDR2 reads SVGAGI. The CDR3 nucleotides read TGTGCCAGCAAACCGGGGGGTTACAATGAGCAGTTCTTC. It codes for CASKPGGYNEQFF.

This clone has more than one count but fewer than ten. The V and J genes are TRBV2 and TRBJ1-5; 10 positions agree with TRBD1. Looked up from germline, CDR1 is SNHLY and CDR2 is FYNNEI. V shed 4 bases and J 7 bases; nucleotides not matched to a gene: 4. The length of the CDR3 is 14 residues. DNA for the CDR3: TGTGCCAGCAGTGGAGGACAGGGGGTCCAGCCCCAGCATTTT. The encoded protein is CASSGGQGVQPQHF.

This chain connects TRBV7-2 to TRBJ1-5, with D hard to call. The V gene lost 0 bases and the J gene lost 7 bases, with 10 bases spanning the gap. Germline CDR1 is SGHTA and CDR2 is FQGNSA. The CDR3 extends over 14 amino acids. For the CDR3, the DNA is TGTGCCAGCAGCTTAGCTGGGCGTGGGCAGCCCCAGCATTTT. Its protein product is CASSLAGRGQPQHF.

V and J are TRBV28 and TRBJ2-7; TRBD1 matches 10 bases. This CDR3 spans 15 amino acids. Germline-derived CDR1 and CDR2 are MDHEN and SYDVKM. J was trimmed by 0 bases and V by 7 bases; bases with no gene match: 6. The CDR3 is CASNWGQGPSYEQYF. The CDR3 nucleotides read TGTGCCAGCAATTGGGGACAGGGGCCCTCCTACGAGCAGTACTTC.

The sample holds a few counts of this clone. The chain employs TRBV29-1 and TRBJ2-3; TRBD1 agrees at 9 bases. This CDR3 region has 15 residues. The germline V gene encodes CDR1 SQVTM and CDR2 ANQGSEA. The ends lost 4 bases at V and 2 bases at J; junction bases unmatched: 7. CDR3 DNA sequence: TGCAGCGTTGTCCCGGGACAGGGTTTCACAGATACGCAGTATTTT. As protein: CSVVPGQGFTDTQYF.

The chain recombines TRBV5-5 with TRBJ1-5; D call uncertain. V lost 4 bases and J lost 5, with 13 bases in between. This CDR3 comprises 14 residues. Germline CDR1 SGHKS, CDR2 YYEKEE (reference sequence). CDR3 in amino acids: CASSPGEGDQPQHF. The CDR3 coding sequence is TGTGCCAGCAGCCCCGGAGAGGGAGATCAGCCCCAGCATTTT.

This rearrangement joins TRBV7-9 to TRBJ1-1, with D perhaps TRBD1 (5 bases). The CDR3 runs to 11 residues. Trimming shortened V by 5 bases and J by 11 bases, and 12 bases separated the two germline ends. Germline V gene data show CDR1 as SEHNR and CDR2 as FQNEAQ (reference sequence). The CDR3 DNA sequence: TGTGCCAGCAGCCCCCAGGGAGGGGCTTTCTTT. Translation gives CASSPQGGAFF.

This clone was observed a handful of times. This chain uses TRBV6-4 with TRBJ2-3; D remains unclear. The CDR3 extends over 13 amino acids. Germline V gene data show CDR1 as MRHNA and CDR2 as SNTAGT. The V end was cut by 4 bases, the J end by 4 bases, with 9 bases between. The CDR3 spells CASSVSEADTQYF. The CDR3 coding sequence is TGTGCCAGCAGTGTAAGTGAGGCAGATACGCAGTATTTT.

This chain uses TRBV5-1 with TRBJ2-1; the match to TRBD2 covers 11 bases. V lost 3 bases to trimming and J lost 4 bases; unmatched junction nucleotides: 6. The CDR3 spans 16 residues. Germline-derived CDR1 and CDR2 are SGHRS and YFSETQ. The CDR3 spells CASSSSLAGGYNEQFF. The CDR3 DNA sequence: TGCGCCAGCAGCTCCAGTCTAGCGGGGGGTTACAATGAGCAGTTCTTC.

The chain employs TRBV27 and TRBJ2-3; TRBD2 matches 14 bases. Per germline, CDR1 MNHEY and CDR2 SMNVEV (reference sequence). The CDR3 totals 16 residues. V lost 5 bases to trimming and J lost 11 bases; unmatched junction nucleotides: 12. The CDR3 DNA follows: TGTGCCAGCAGTCCTACAGGACTAGCGGGGGGCGGAGGGCAGTATTTT. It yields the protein CASSPTGLAGGGGQYF.

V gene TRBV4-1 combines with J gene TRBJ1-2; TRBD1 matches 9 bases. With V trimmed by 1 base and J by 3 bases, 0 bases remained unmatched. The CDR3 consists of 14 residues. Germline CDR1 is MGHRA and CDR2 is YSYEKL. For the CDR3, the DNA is TGCGCCAGCAGCCAAGGGGACAGGGACTATGGCTACACCTTC. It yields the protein CASSQGDRDYGYTF.

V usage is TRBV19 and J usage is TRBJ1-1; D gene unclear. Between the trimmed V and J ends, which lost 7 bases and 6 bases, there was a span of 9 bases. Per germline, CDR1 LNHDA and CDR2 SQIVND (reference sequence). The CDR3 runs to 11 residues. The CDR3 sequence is CASKVAAEAFF. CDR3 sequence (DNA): TGTGCCAGTAAGGTAGCAGCTGAAGCTTTCTTT.

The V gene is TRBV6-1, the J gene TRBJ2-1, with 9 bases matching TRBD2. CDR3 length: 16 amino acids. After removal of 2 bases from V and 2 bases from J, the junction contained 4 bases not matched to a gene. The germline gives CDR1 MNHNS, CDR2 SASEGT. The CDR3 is CASSELGGGAYNEQFF. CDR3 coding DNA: TGTGCCAGCAGTGAACTTGGCGGGGGGGCCTACAATGAGCAGTTCTTC.

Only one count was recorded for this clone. The CDR3 loop reads CASSSAGTGNYNEQFF. The CDR3 DNA reads as TGTGCCAGCAGTAGCGCCGGGACAGGGAACTACAATGAGCAGTTCTTC. The V call is TRBV28, the J call TRBJ2-1; 9 bases line up with TRBD1. Germline CDR1 MDHEN, CDR2 SYDVKM. The CDR3 runs 16 residues. Trimming removed 5 bases from V and 3 bases from J; junction bases left unmatched: 8.

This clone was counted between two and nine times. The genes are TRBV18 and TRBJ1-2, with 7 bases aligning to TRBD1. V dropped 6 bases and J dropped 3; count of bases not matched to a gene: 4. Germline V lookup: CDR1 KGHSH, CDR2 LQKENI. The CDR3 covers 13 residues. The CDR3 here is CASSPGQDYGYTF. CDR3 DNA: TGTGCCAGCTCTCCTGGACAGGACTATGGCTACACCTTC.

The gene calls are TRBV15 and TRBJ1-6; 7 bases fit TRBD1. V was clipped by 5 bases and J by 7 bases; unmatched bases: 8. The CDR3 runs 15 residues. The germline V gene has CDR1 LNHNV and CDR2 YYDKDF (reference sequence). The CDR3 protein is CATSHSQGSNSPLHF. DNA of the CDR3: TGTGCCACCAGCCATTCACAGGGGAGCAATTCACCCCTCCACTTT. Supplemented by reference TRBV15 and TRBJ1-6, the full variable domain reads DAMVIQNPRYQVTQFGKPVTLSCSQTLNHNVMYWYQQKSSQAPKLLFHYYDKDFNNEADTPDNFQSRRPNTSFCFLDIRSPGLGDTAMYLCATSHSQGSNSPLHFGNGTRLTVT.

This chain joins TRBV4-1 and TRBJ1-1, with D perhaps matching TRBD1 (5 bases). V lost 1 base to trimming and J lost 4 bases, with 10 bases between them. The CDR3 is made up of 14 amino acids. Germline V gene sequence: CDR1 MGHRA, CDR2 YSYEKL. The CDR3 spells CASSQAGGITEAFF. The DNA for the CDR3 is TGCGCCAGCAGCCAAGCGGGGGGTATCACTGAAGCTTTCTTT.

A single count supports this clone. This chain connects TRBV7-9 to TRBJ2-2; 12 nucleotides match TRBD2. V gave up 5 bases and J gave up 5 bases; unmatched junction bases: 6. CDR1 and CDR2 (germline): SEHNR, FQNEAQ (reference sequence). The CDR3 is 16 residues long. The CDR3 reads CASSPPGLAGTGELFF. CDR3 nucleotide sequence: TGTGCCAGCAGCCCTCCGGGACTAGCGGGTACCGGGGAGCTGTTTTTT.

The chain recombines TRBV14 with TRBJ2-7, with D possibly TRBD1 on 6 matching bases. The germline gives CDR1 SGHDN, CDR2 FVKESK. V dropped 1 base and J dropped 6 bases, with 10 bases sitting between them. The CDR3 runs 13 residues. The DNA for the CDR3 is TGTGCCAGCAGCCAAGGAGGGGGTAGCGAGCAGTACGTC. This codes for CASSQGGGSEQYV.

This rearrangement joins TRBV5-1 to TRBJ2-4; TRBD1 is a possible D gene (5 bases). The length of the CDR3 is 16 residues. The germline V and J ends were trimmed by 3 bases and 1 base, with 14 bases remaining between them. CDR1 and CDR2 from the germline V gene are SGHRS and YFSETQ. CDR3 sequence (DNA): TGCGCCAGCAGCTGGAACAGGCTGGGCGCCAAAAACATTCAGTACTTC. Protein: CASSWNRLGAKNIQYF. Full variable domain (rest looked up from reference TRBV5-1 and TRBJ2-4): KAGVTQTPRYLIKTRGQQVTLSCSPISGHRSVSWYQQTPGQGLQFLFEYFSETQRNKGNFPGRFSGRQFSNSRSEMNVSTLELGDSALYLCASSWNRLGAKNIQYFGAGTRLSVL.

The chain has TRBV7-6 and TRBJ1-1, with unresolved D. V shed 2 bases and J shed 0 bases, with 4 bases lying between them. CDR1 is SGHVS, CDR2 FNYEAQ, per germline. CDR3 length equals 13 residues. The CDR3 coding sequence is TGTGCCAGCAGCTTATACATGAACACTGAAGCTTTCTTT. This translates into CASSLYMNTEAFF.

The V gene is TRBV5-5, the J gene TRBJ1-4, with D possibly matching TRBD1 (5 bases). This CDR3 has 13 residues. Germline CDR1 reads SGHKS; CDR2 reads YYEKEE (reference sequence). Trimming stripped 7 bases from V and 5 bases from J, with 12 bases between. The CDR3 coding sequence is TGTGCCAGCCGGGGGTGGGCGAATGAAAAACTGTTTTTT. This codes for CASRGWANEKLFF.

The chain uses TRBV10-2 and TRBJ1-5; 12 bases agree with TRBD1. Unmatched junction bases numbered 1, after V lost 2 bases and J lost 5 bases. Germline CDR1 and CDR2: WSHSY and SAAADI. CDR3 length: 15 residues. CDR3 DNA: TGCGCCAGCAGTGAGAGGGACAGGGGGCATCAGCCCCAGCATTTT. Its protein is CASSERDRGHQPQHF.

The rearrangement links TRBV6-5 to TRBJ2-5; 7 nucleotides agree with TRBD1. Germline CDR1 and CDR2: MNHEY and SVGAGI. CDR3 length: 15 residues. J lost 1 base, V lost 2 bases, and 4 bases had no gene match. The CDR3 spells CASSYIRGPQETQYF. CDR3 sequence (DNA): TGTGCCAGCAGTTACATTAGGGGGCCCCAAGAGACCCAGTACTTC.

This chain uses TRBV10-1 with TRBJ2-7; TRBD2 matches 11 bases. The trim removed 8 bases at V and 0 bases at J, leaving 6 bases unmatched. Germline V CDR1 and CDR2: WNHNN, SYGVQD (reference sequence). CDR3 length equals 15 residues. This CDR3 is CASPPLAGGSYEQYV. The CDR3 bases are TGCGCCAGCCCACCTCTAGCGGGAGGCTCCTACGAGCAGTACGTC.

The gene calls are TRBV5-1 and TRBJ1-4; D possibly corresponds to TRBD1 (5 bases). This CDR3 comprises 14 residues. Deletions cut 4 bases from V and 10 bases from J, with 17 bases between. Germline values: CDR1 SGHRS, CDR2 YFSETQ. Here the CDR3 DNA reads TGCGCCAGCAGCCCGGGCGGGGGTGAGGGAAAACTGTTTTTT. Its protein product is CASSPGGGEGKLFF.